The 20 T cell receptor beta chains below come from one sample, sequenced in a study of cytomegalovirus exposure and HLA in healthy donors. PCR primers comprised 60 Vbeta and 13 Jbeta primers. TCRdb keeps only in-frame clones here, not all; method: immunoSEQ multiplex PCR. In the table there are about 140,000 clones, 80% of which are singletons. Material: PBMCs. The receptors derive from a man between 50 and 59 years old in good health and CMV-seronegative.

This chain joins TRBV2 and TRBJ1-1; D may be TRBD1 (5 bases). Trimming left V 6 bases short and J 1 base short, with 12 bases between. Germline CDR1 is SNHLY and CDR2 is FYNNEI. CDR3 size: 14 residues. CDR3 loop: CASSIFQGNTEAFF. CDR3 DNA: TGTGCCAGCAGCATTTTTCAGGGGAACACTGAAGCTTTCTTT.

The V gene is TRBV19, the J gene TRBJ1-1; TRBD1 matches at 10 bases. V lost 6 bases to trimming and J lost 5 bases; unmatched junction nucleotides: 6. The V gene's germline CDR1 is LNHDA and CDR2 SQIVND (reference sequence). CDR3 length: 14 amino acids. CDR3 nucleotide sequence: TGTGCCAGTAGAAAGACAGGGGGCGCGACTGAAGCTTTCTTT. Protein sequence: CASRKTGGATEAFF.

The chain is built from TRBV6-6 and TRBJ2-5, with TRBD1 as a possible D gene (7 bases). This CDR3 region has 16 residues. Deletions cut 0 bases from V and 0 bases from J, with 11 bases between. The germline CDR1 and CDR2 sequences are MNHNY and SVGAGI (reference sequence). In DNA, the CDR3 is TGTGCCAGCAGTTACTCTGGAGGGGGCGACCAAGAGACCCAGTACTTC. Amino acids: CASSYSGGGDQETQYF.

This clone was picked up one time. The J gene is TRBJ1-5, the V gene TRBV5-1, with a possible D match to TRBD1 (5 bases). V was pared by 0 bases and J by 1 base, with 8 bases between. The CDR3 has 15 amino acids. Per germline, CDR1 SGHRS and CDR2 YFSETQ. The CDR3 is CASSLAGMSNQPQHF. The CDR3 DNA is TGCGCCAGCAGCTTGGCAGGGATGAGCAATCAGCCCCAGCATTTT.

The gene calls are TRBV12-5 and TRBJ2-3; possible D gene TRBD2, 6 bases. Germline V gene lookup returns CDR1 LGHNT and CDR2 FRNRAP. CDR3 length: 15 residues. Trimming removed 5 bases from V and 3 bases from J, with 15 bases in between. The CDR3 spells CASGPGLSRTDTQYF. Written as DNA, the CDR3 is TGTGCTAGTGGTCCGGGACTTTCAAGGACAGATACGCAGTATTTT. Drawing the rest from reference TRBV12-5 and TRBJ2-3, the complete variable domain is DARVTQTPRHKVTEMGQEVTMRCQPILGHNTVFWYRQTMMQGLELLAYFRNRAPLDDSGMPKDRFSAEMPDATLATLKIQPSEPRDSAVYFCASGPGLSRTDTQYFGPGTRLTVL.

The gene calls are TRBV30 and TRBJ2-1; 10 bases align to TRBD1. The ends lost 5 bases at V and 9 bases at J; junction bases unmatched: 10. The CDR3 loop spans 14 amino acids. Germline V CDR1 and CDR2: GTSNPN, SVGIG (reference sequence). CDR3 sequence (DNA): TGTGCCTGGGTACCGGGACAGGGGTCCCCTGAGCAGTTCTTC. Protein product: CAWVPGQGSPEQFF.

This chain links TRBV5-8 with TRBJ1-2, with 11 nucleotides matching TRBD1. V was pared by 4 bases and J by 2 bases, with 7 bases of the junction left unmatched. Germline values: CDR1 SGHTS, CDR2 YDEGEE. This CDR3 is built from 16 residues. This CDR3 is CASSPRTGGLNYGYTF. CDR3 sequence (DNA): TGTGCCAGCAGCCCCCGGACAGGGGGCTTAAACTATGGCTACACCTTC.

This rearrangement joins TRBV4-1 to TRBJ1-6; D is ambiguous. Germline CDR1 and CDR2: MGHRA and YSYEKL. Trimming shortened V by 1 base and J by 7 bases, and 8 bases separated the two germline ends. The CDR3 is 14 amino acids. CDR3 in amino acids: CASSQATENSPLHF. The CDR3 coding sequence is TGCGCCAGCAGCCAAGCTACGGAGAATTCACCCCTCCACTTT.

This clone appeared once. V gene TRBV6-4 combines with J gene TRBJ2-5, with a weak D call TRBD2 (6 bases). V gave up 0 bases and J gave up 4 bases, with 12 bases separating them. This CDR3 has 15 residues. The germline CDR1 and CDR2 sequences are MRHNA and SNTAGT. The CDR3 DNA reads as TGTGCCAGCAGTGACTCGGCAGGGACTGCAGAGACCCAGTACTTC. As protein: CASSDSAGTAETQYF.

The genes are TRBV27 and TRBJ2-2, with D maybe TRBD2 (5 bases). The CDR3 length is 17 residues. V was pared by 2 bases and J by 8 bases, with 21 bases between. The germline gives CDR1 MNHEY, CDR2 SMNVEV (reference sequence). The CDR3 nucleotides read TGTGCCAGCAGTTTAAACCCCGCGGGTCTCCTGCCGGGGGAGCTGTTTTTT. Translating gives CASSLNPAGLLPGELFF.

The chain links TRBV5-4 to TRBJ1-3, with 8 bases fitting TRBD1. V lost 0 bases and J lost 1; bases outside the gene matches: 6. Looked up from germline, CDR1 is SGHNT and CDR2 is YYREEE (reference sequence). The CDR3 extends over 17 amino acids. This CDR3 reads CASSLVDRGGSGNTIYF. The CDR3 region has the DNA TGTGCCAGCAGCTTGGTAGACAGGGGAGGATCTGGAAACACCATATATTTT.

The V call is TRBV12-1, the J call TRBJ2-2; the table calls TRBD2, which could not be checked here. TRBV12-1 is noted as a pseudogene. The CDR3 extends over 17 amino acids. The CDR3 DNA reads as TGTGCCAGCAGCCCGCAGAGCCCCGGGGGAGGCACCGGGGAGCTGTTTTTT. Residues: CASSPQSPGGGTGELFF.

The chain joins TRBV2 to TRBJ1-3, with D unclear. The CDR3 is 13 amino acids. Germline CDR1 and CDR2: SNHLY and FYNNEI. Trimming removed 6 bases at V and 3 bases at J, with 9 bases between. This chain's CDR3 is CASRARDGNTIYF. CDR3 sequence (DNA): TGTGCCAGCAGGGCTCGTGATGGAAACACCATATATTTT.

This chain links TRBV6-1 with TRBJ1-1; TRBD1 might be the D (6 bases). Deletions cut 7 bases from V and 1 base from J, with 13 bases between. Germline V gives CDR1 MNHNS, CDR2 SASEGT. The CDR3 has 14 amino acids. CDR3 residues: CASTPQGWNTEAFF. DNA of the CDR3: TGTGCCAGCACCCCGCAGGGGTGGAACACTGAAGCTTTCTTT.

In its sample, this clone was seen a few times. The rearrangement joins TRBV6-1 to TRBJ2-5; TRBD1 aligns across 9 bases. With V trimmed by 8 bases and J by 7 bases, 8 bases remained unmatched. Germline V gene sequence: CDR1 MNHNS, CDR2 SASEGT. The CDR3 is 13 amino acids. The CDR3 protein is CASVPGQGGTQYF. DNA of the CDR3: TGTGCCAGCGTCCCGGGACAGGGTGGGACCCAGTACTTC.

This clone has more than one count but fewer than ten. The CDR3 loop reads CASSTGYSSEAFF. CDR3 bases: TGCGCCAGCAGTACAGGGTATTCATCTGAAGCTTTCTTT. The chain couples TRBV10-1 to TRBJ1-1, with D tentatively TRBD1 (6 bases). The germline V gene encodes CDR1 WNHNN and CDR2 SYGVQD (reference sequence). Deletions cut 5 bases from V and 6 bases from J, with 13 bases between. The CDR3 totals 13 residues.

V usage is TRBV5-1 and J usage is TRBJ2-1; weak D call: TRBD1 (6 bases). This CDR3 has 15 amino acids. The germline V gene has CDR1 SGHRS and CDR2 YFSETQ. Trimming pared 2 bases from V and 2 bases from J, leaving 11 bases between. The CDR3 sequence: CASSLRQVPYNEQFF. In DNA, the CDR3 is TGCGCCAGCAGCTTAAGACAGGTTCCCTACAATGAGCAGTTCTTC.

J is TRBJ1-2 and V is TRBV5-1; 8 positions match TRBD1. Germline lookup yields CDR1 SGHRS and CDR2 YFSETQ. CDR3 length equals 16 residues. The ends lost 1 base at V and 3 bases at J; junction bases unmatched: 8. The CDR3 DNA follows: TGCGCCAGCAGCTTGAGTTCTCAGGGGGCGGACTATGGCTACACCTTC. It specifies CASSLSSQGADYGYTF.

This clone was seen only once. The genes are TRBV4-1 and TRBJ1-2; 8 bases are a match to TRBD1. The germline gives CDR1 MGHRA, CDR2 YSYEKL. With 0 bases clipped from V and 4 bases from J, the junction kept 7 bases outside the gene matches. This CDR3 region has 16 residues. The CDR3 loop is CASSQEWSGTGYGYTF. CDR3 coding DNA: TGCGCCAGCAGCCAAGAATGGTCCGGGACAGGCTATGGCTACACCTTC.

The gene calls are TRBV7-9 and TRBJ1-1; no clear D. This CDR3 has 12 residues. The V and J ends lost 3 bases and 4 bases respectively, with 6 bases between them. Germline V CDR1 and CDR2: SEHNR, FQNEAQ (reference sequence). The CDR3 region is CASSFSGTEAFF. CDR3 nucleotides: TGTGCCAGCAGCTTCTCCGGCACTGAAGCTTTCTTT.